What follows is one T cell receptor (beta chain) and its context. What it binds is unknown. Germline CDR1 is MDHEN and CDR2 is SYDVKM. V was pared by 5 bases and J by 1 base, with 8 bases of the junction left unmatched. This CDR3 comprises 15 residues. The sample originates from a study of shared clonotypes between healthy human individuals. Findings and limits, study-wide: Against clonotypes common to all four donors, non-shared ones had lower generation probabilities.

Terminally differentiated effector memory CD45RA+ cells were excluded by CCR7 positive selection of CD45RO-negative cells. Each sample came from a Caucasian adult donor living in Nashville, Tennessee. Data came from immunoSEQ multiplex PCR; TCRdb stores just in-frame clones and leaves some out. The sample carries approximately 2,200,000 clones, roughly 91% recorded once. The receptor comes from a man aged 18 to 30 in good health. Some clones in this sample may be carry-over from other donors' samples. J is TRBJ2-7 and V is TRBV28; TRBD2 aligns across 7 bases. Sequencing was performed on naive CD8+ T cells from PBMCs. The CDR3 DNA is TGTGCCAGCAGTCCCCTCCTAGCGGTTTCCTACGAGCAGTACTTC. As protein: CASSPLLAVSYEQYF.